This entry lists 25 T cell receptor beta chains sequenced from one sample in a study of immune evolution from preneoplasia to lung adenocarcinoma. Measured with immunoSEQ multiplex PCR; TCRdb has only the in-frame clones, and not every one. The repertoire includes around 4,900 clones, roughly 79% of them detected once, and 8.2% sits in the top ten. Sequenced: FFPE adjacent normal lung tissue. The receptors derive from an older donor with lung adenocarcinoma.

The chain has TRBV9 and TRBJ2-1, with TRBD2 matching 7 bases. J gave up 10 bases and V 0 bases, and 10 bases lay outside the gene matches. CDR3 length: 15 amino acids. Germline V gene data show CDR1 as SGDLS and CDR2 as YYNGEE. The CDR3 loop is CASSVVVGGDGEQFF. The CDR3 region has the DNA TGTGCCAGCAGCGTAGTGGTGGGGGGGGATGGGGAGCAGTTCTTC.

This clone appeared a few times. CDR3 DNA sequence: TGTGCCAGCAGTTACTTCCCCACGGGACGTAACAATGAGCAGTTCTTC. As protein: CASSYFPTGRNNEQFF. The rearrangement joins TRBV6-5 to TRBJ2-1; perhaps D is TRBD1 or TRBD2 (5 bases each). V was cut by 1 base and J by 5 bases, with 15 bases left in between. The CDR3 covers 16 residues. Per the germline V gene, CDR1 is MNHEY and CDR2 is SVGAGI.

The V and J genes are TRBV9 and TRBJ2-6; 8 bases map to TRBD1. This CDR3 spans 17 amino acids. CDR1 SGDLS and CDR2 YYNGEE come from the germline V gene. V was pared by 4 bases and J by 1 base, with 7 bases of the junction left unmatched. CDR3: CASSPPGQVSGANVLTF. The CDR3 DNA sequence: TGTGCCAGCAGCCCACCGGGACAGGTTTCTGGGGCCAACGTCCTGACTTTC.

The chain uses TRBV2 and TRBJ2-2; weak D call: TRBD1 (5 bases). This CDR3 spans 15 amino acids. V was cut by 5 bases and J by 0 bases, with 10 bases left in between. Germline V gene data show CDR1 as SNHLY and CDR2 as FYNNEI. The CDR3 sequence: CASSQQGPNTGELFF. The CDR3, as DNA: TGTGCCAGCAGTCAGCAGGGCCCGAACACCGGGGAGCTGTTTTTT.

This clone was picked up one time. This chain uses TRBV29-1 with TRBJ2-1; weak D call: TRBD2 (6 bases). V was shortened by 4 bases and J by 4 bases, with 14 bases between the two germline ends. The CDR3 contains 14 residues. Germline V lookup: CDR1 SQVTM, CDR2 ANQGSEA. Here the CDR3 DNA reads TGCAGCGTTGTCGGAGGGTTTCCGTACAATGAGCAGTTCTTC. As protein: CSVVGGFPYNEQFF.

V is TRBV7-9 and J is TRBJ1-1; TRBD1 might be the D (6 bases). CDR3 length: 14 residues. V was pared by 3 bases and J by 1 base, with 9 bases between. The V gene's germline CDR1 is SEHNR and CDR2 FQNEAQ (reference sequence). The CDR3 bases are TGTGCCAGCAGCTTTGGGACACCGAACACTGAAGCTTTCTTT. Its translation: CASSFGTPNTEAFF.

The chain links TRBV4-2 to TRBJ1-1; TRBD1 aligns across 8 bases. This CDR3 is built from 23 residues. V lost 0 bases to trimming and J lost 4 bases; unmatched junction nucleotides: 28. Germline V gives CDR1 LGHNA, CDR2 YNFKEQ. The CDR3 here is CASSQEKGAFRPGQVIFSTEAFF. The CDR3, as DNA: TGTGCCAGCAGCCAAGAAAAAGGGGCCTTTCGACCGGGACAGGTTATTTTTAGCACTGAAGCTTTCTTT.

The chain recombines TRBV30 with TRBJ1-3; the D is unclear. Looked up from germline, CDR1 is GTSNPN and CDR2 is SVGIG (reference sequence). CDR3 length equals 12 residues. V was trimmed by 3 bases and J by 0 bases, leaving 3 bases between them. CDR3 coding DNA: TGTGCCTGGAGGGCCTCTGGAAACACCATATATTTT. Amino acids: CAWRASGNTIYF.

The chain joins TRBV5-1 to TRBJ2-1, with D perhaps matching TRBD1 (6 bases). This CDR3 region has 14 residues. V was shortened by 4 bases and J by 8 bases, with 16 bases between the two germline ends. The germline gives CDR1 SGHRS, CDR2 YFSETQ. The CDR3 region is CASSPGPGEYEQFF. The CDR3, as DNA: TGCGCCAGCAGCCCGGGCCCAGGGGAGTATGAGCAGTTCTTC.

This clone has more than one count but fewer than ten. The chain joins TRBV19 to TRBJ2-1; 7 positions agree with TRBD2. J was trimmed by 3 bases and V by 5 bases; bases with no gene match: 7. Germline V gene data show CDR1 as LNHDA and CDR2 as SQIVND (reference sequence). The CDR3 is 15 residues long. The CDR3 loop is CASSVFLADYNEQFF. CDR3 in DNA: TGTGCCAGTAGTGTTTTTCTAGCGGACTACAATGAGCAGTTCTTC.

The chain couples TRBV6-5 to TRBJ2-3; 7 bases line up with TRBD2. Germline trimming cut 7 bases from V and 4 bases from J; bases unmatched to any gene: 8. This CDR3 contains 14 residues. Per the germline V gene, CDR1 is MNHEY and CDR2 is SVGAGI. As DNA, the CDR3 is TGTGCCAGCACCATCGGGGGGTGGGCAGATACGCAGTATTTT. Encoded protein: CASTIGGWADTQYF.

The rearrangement uses TRBV11-3 and TRBJ2-7; D is unresolved. This CDR3 spans 13 amino acids. Per germline, CDR1 SGHNT and CDR2 YENEEA. The V end was cut by 0 bases, the J end by 5 bases, with 8 bases between. The CDR3 is CASSLDTVHEQYF. CDR3 in DNA: TGTGCCAGCAGCTTAGATACGGTGCACGAGCAGTACTTC.

J is TRBJ2-1 and V is TRBV18, with D unresolved. With 3 bases removed from V and 4 bases from J, the gap between germline ends came to 10 bases. Germline lookup yields CDR1 KGHSH and CDR2 LQKENI. The CDR3 loop spans 14 amino acids. The CDR3 DNA is TGTGCCAGCTCACCGTACTACGATTACAATGAGCAGTTCTTC. The encoded protein is CASSPYYDYNEQFF.

The CDR3 protein is CASSLDGPGEEQYF. The CDR3 nucleotides read TGTGCCAGCAGCTTAGATGGGCCAGGGGAAGAGCAGTACTTC. This rearrangement joins TRBV11-2 to TRBJ2-7; possible D gene TRBD1, 6 bases. Germline V gene data show CDR1 as SGHAT and CDR2 as FQNNGV. V lost 0 bases and J lost 7, with 13 bases in between. The CDR3 is made up of 14 amino acids.

V is TRBV5-6 and J is TRBJ2-5; 7 nucleotides line up with TRBD1. Trimming cost V 4 bases and J 5 bases; bases outside gene matches: 8. The germline V gene has CDR1 SGHDT and CDR2 YYEEEE. The CDR3 runs to 14 residues. The CDR3 DNA reads as TGTGCCAGCAGCAAGACAGGGCCCGGGGAGACCCAGTACTTC. It specifies CASSKTGPGETQYF.

The V and J genes are TRBV7-9 and TRBJ2-7; D unclear. CDR3 length: 13 amino acids. Germline V gene data show CDR1 as SEHNR and CDR2 as FQNEAQ (reference sequence). The V gene lost 6 bases and the J gene lost 2 bases, with 11 bases spanning the gap. CDR3 loop: CASSNTVAYEQYF. In nucleotides, the CDR3 is TGTGCCAGCAGTAATACAGTTGCCTACGAGCAGTACTTC.

This clone was observed a handful of times. The chain uses TRBV15 and TRBJ1-2, with D uncertain. The CDR3 spans 14 residues. Germline V gene data show CDR1 as LNHNV and CDR2 as YYDKDF (reference sequence). Trimming cost V 0 bases and J 4 bases, with 9 bases left between them. The chain's CDR3 is CATSRDRASYGYTF. The CDR3 region has the DNA TGTGCCACCAGCAGAGATCGGGCGAGCTATGGCTACACCTTC.

The rearrangement joins TRBV11-3 to TRBJ2-2, with unresolved D. Per germline, CDR1 SGHNT and CDR2 YENEEA. This CDR3 contains 13 residues. Trimming removed 0 bases from V and 2 bases from J, with 1 base in between. The CDR3 is CASSLENTGELFF. The CDR3 region has the DNA TGTGCCAGCAGCTTAGAAAACACCGGGGAGCTGTTTTTT.

This rearrangement joins TRBV19 to TRBJ2-1; 8 nucleotides agree with TRBD1. This CDR3 has 14 residues. Germline trimming cut 3 bases from V and 8 bases from J; bases unmatched to any gene: 6. Germline V lookup: CDR1 LNHDA, CDR2 SQIVND (reference sequence). CDR3 sequence (DNA): TGTGCCAGTAGTATTGGACAGGGCCCCTATGAGCAGTTCTTC. Amino acid sequence: CASSIGQGPYEQFF.

This chain connects TRBV29-1 to TRBJ2-3; no clear D gene. The germline V and J ends were trimmed by 4 bases and 3 bases, with 11 bases remaining between them. CDR1 and CDR2 (germline): SQVTM, ANQGSEA. The CDR3 spans 13 residues. The CDR3 loop reads CSVVSTRTDTQYF. In DNA form, the CDR3 reads TGCAGCGTTGTCTCTACCCGGACAGATACGCAGTATTTT.

V usage is TRBV6-6 and J usage is TRBJ2-1; D gene uncertain. V was pared by 8 bases and J by 1 base, with 12 bases between. The germline V gene encodes CDR1 MNHNY and CDR2 SVGAGI (reference sequence). This CDR3 is built from 14 residues. The CDR3 here is CASGPTASYNEQFF. CDR3 DNA: TGTGCCAGCGGTCCAACGGCGTCCTACAATGAGCAGTTCTTC.

A few counts support this clone. The chain recombines TRBV6-5 with TRBJ2-7, with 10 bases lining up with TRBD1. J was trimmed by 3 bases and V by 3 bases; bases with no gene match: 8. This CDR3 has 16 residues. Germline lookup yields CDR1 MNHEY and CDR2 SVGAGI. The CDR3 region has the DNA TGTGCCAGCAGTTATGGGGGGACAGGGGACCTCTACGAGCAGTACTTC. Amino acids: CASSYGGTGDLYEQYF.

V and J are TRBV19 and TRBJ2-2, with 12 bases identical to TRBD2. V lost 4 bases, J lost 5 bases, and 8 bases stayed unmatched. This CDR3 region has 17 residues. Germline loops: CDR1 LNHDA, CDR2 SQIVND (reference sequence). The CDR3 DNA reads as TGTGCCAGTAGTAAGACTAGCGGGAGAGTGGGGACCGGGGAGCTGTTTTTT. Translation gives CASSKTSGRVGTGELFF.

The chain combines TRBV7-2 with TRBJ2-7, with 12 bases identical to TRBD2. Per germline, CDR1 SGHTA and CDR2 FQGNSA. The CDR3 contains 15 residues. After removal of 1 base from V and 2 bases from J, the junction contained 0 bases not matched to a gene. This CDR3 reads CASSLGLAGAYEQYF. The CDR3 region has the DNA TGTGCCAGCAGCTTAGGACTAGCGGGAGCCTACGAGCAGTACTTC.

The chain links TRBV6-5 to TRBJ2-7; 14 nucleotides agree with TRBD2. Germline lookup yields CDR1 MNHEY and CDR2 SVGAGI. J lost 5 bases, V lost 6 bases, and 6 bases had no gene match. CDR3 size: 15 residues. The CDR3 protein is CASRTGLAGVHEQYF. As DNA, the CDR3 is TGTGCCAGCAGAACGGGACTAGCGGGAGTACACGAGCAGTACTTC.